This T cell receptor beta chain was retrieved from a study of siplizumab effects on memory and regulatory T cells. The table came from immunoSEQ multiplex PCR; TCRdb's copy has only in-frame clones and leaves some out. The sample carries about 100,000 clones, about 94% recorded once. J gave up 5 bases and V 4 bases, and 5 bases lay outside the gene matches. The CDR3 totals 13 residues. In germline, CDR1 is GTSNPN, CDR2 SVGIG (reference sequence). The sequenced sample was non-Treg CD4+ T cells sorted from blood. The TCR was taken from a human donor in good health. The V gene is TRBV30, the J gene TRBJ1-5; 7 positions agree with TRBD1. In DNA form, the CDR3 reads TGTGCCTGGAAGGCAGGGGGTTATCAGCCCCAGCATTTT. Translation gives CAWKAGGYQPQHF.